Listed below are T cell receptor beta chains from one sample, sequenced in a study of cytomegalovirus exposure and HLA in healthy donors. Some clones are missing from TCRdb's copy, which holds only in-frame ones; the method was immunoSEQ multiplex PCR. This specimen shows more than 40,000 clones; the ten leading clones hold roughly 1%. The source material was PBMCs. These TCRs come from a woman between 40 and 55 years old in good health and CMV-seronegative. Each CDR3 is given with its conserved first and last residue. A D gene is named only where the DNA matches it firmly.

CDR3aa	CDR3nt	j_gene	d_gene	v_gene
CASSLLAESYNEQFF	TGTGCCAGCAGTTTATTAGCGGAGTCCTACAATGAGCAGTTCTTC	TRBJ2-1	NA	TRBV28
CASSLSGSSYEQYF	TGTGCCAGCAGTTTATCGGGGAGCTCCTACGAGCAGTACTTC	TRBJ2-7	NA	TRBV28
CASRGLAGGHEQFF	TGCGCCAGCAGGGGACTAGCGGGAGGCCATGAGCAGTTCTTC	TRBJ2-1	TRBD2	TRBV5-1
CASSQGAVTGQYF	TGTGCCAGCAGCCAAGGAGCGGTTACTGGGCAGTACTTC	TRBJ2-7	NA	TRBV7-9
CASSLKALGDEQFF	TGTGCCAGCAGCTTAAAGGCCCTAGGCGATGAGCAGTTCTTC	TRBJ2-1	NA	TRBV7-2
CASSQGRSQETQYF	TGCGCCAGCAGCCAAGGCAGAAGCCAAGAGACCCAGTACTTC	TRBJ2-5	NA	TRBV4-3
CASSLAGGRGDTQYF	TGTGCCAGCAGCTTGGCCGGCGGGCGGGGAGATACGCAGTATTTT	TRBJ2-3	NA	TRBV5-6
CASSQVLAGVSDTQYF	TGCGCCAGCAGCCAAGTCCTAGCGGGAGTCTCAGATACGCAGTATTTT	TRBJ2-3	TRBD2	TRBV4-3
CASSLNGSKGGETQYF	TGTGCCAGCAGCCTAAACGGGAGTAAGGGAGGAGAGACCCAGTACTTC	TRBJ2-5	NA	TRBV7-9
CASSIGLGPLTKNIQYF	TGTGCCAGTAGTATTGGGTTGGGCCCCCTGACGAAAAACATTCAGTACTTC	TRBJ2-4	NA	TRBV19
CASSSSGTTDNEQFF	TGTGCCAGCAGCTCCTCCGGGACTACCGACAATGAGCAGTTCTTC	TRBJ2-1	TRBD2	TRBV6-5
CASSLTGGGETQYF	TGTGCCAGCAGCTTAACGGGAGGAGGTGAGACCCAGTACTTC	TRBJ2-5	NA	TRBV7-3
CASSPNMAGRDEQYF	TGTGCCAGCTCACCAAACATGGCGGGACGCGACGAGCAGTACTTC	TRBJ2-7	NA	TRBV18
CASSPGQGTDKQYF	TGTGCCAGCAGTCCGGGACAGGGCACAGATAAGCAGTATTTT	TRBJ2-3	TRBD1	TRBV6-6
CASSADRMSYNEQFF	TGTGCCAGCAGTGCTGACAGGATGTCCTACAATGAGCAGTTCTTC	TRBJ2-1	NA	TRBV25-1
CASSQLTSLSTDTQYF	TGTGCCAGCAGCCAACTGACTAGCCTGAGCACAGATACGCAGTATTTT	TRBJ2-3	TRBD2	TRBV4-2
CASSLGGQGNEKLFF	TGTGCCAGCAGTTTGGGGGGACAGGGTAATGAAAAACTGTTTTTT	TRBJ1-4	TRBD1	TRBV28
CASSYLRQGPYEQYF	TGTGCCAGCAGTTACTTACGTCAGGGGCCCTACGAGCAGTACTTC	TRBJ2-7	NA	TRBV6-5
CASSYRDRGTDTQYF	TGTGCCAGCAGCTACCGGGACAGGGGTACAGATACGCAGTATTTT	TRBJ2-3	TRBD1	TRBV9
CAISDGAGESGSNQPQHF	TGTGCCATCAGCGACGGGGCAGGGGAATCGGGTAGCAATCAGCCCCAGCATTTT	TRBJ1-5	NA	TRBV10-3
CASSVGLAGSDTQYF	TGTGCCAGCAGCGTTGGACTAGCGGGTTCAGATACGCAGTATTTT	TRBJ2-3	TRBD2	TRBV7-9
CASSVEDSPTDTQYF	TGTGCCAGCAGCGTAGAGGACTCCCCTACAGATACGCAGTATTTT	TRBJ2-3	NA	TRBV9
CASSPRGSSYNEQFF	TGTGCCAGCAGCCCCAGGGGGAGCTCCTACAATGAGCAGTTCTTC	TRBJ2-1	TRBD1	TRBV9
CASSFVPGQETQYF	TGTGCCAGCAGCTTTGTGCCAGGCCAAGAGACCCAGTACTTC	TRBJ2-5	NA	TRBV7-9
CASSLAGGGRGWVYEQYF	TGTGCCAGCAGCTTAGCAGGTGGGGGCAGGGGGTGGGTCTACGAGCAGTACTTC	TRBJ2-7	TRBD1	TRBV7-2
CASRMAGKGGNVLTF	TGTGCCAGCAGGATGGCCGGGAAAGGGGGCAACGTCCTGACTTTC	TRBJ2-6	NA	TRBV4-2
CASSRSGNYGYTF	TGTGCCAGCAGTAGGTCCGGGAACTATGGCTACACCTTC	TRBJ1-2	NA	TRBV27
CASSPSGQMFNYGYTF	TGTGCCAGCTCACCATCGGGACAGATGTTTAACTATGGCTACACCTTC	TRBJ1-2	TRBD1	TRBV18
CASARQGIDGYTF	TGTGCCAGCGCACGACAGGGGATCGATGGCTACACCTTC	TRBJ1-2	TRBD1	TRBV25-1
CASSQVAGAETQYF	TGCGCCAGCAGCCAAGTTGCTGGGGCAGAGACCCAGTACTTC	TRBJ2-5	NA	TRBV4-1
CASSERLAGGSDTDTQYF	TGTGCCAGCAGTGAGAGGCTAGCGGGAGGGTCTGACACAGATACGCAGTATTTT	TRBJ2-3	TRBD2	TRBV2
CASSQGQVRGYTF	TGTGCCAGCAGCCAAGGACAGGTGCGAGGCTACACCTTC	TRBJ1-2	TRBD1	TRBV9
CASSLGGPNNEQYF	TGCGCCAGCAGCTTGGGGGGCCCAAACAACGAGCAGTACTTC	TRBJ2-7	NA	TRBV5-1
CAIRGAESYEQYF	TGTGCCATCAGGGGGGCGGAATCCTACGAGCAGTACTTC	TRBJ2-7	NA	TRBV10-3
CASSPTDGFYYEQYF	TGTGCCAGCAGTCCTACAGACGGTTTTTACTACGAGCAGTACTTC	TRBJ2-7	NA	TRBV2
CASSDFMGTQYF	TGTGCCAGCAGCGACTTCATGGGTACGCAGTATTTT	TRBJ2-3	NA	TRBV4-2
CAIRPRGDGKPYEQYF	TGTGCCATCCGGCCCCGAGGTGACGGGAAACCTTACGAGCAGTACTTC	TRBJ2-7	NA	TRBV10-3
CATSNLGVFFTF	TGTGCCACCAGCAATTTAGGGGTTTTCTTCACCTTC	TRBJ1-2	NA	TRBV15
CASSLDRAADTQYF	TGCGCCAGCAGCTTAGACAGGGCAGCAGATACGCAGTATTTT	TRBJ2-3	TRBD1	TRBV5-1
CASSLEWGGNTGELFF	TGTGCCAGCAGCTTAGAATGGGGGGGTAACACCGGGGAGCTGTTTTTT	TRBJ2-2	TRBD2	TRBV7-6
CASSLERTSGYREQYF	TGCGCCAGCAGCTTAGAACGGACTAGCGGGTATCGCGAGCAGTACTTC	TRBJ2-7	TRBD2	TRBV4-3